This passage covers 9 T cell receptor beta chains from one sample sequenced in a study of somatic mutations in cytotoxic T cells in rheumatoid arthritis. The data were produced by immunoSEQ multiplex PCR, yet TCRdb's version contains in-frame clones alone and is incomplete. This repertoire shows approximately 15,000 clones, roughly 73% found once; its top ten account for roughly 15%. The sample was CD8+ T cells sorted from blood. These receptors were taken from an adult with rheumatoid arthritis.

The rearrangement links TRBV11-3 to TRBJ2-1; 7 bases are a match to TRBD2. Germline-derived CDR1 and CDR2 are SGHNT and YENEEA. After removal of 1 base from V and 0 bases from J, the junction contained 3 bases not matched to a gene. The CDR3 runs 16 residues. As DNA, the CDR3 is TGTGCCAGCAGCTTAGCTTCTAGCGGCTCCTACAATGAGCAGTTCTTC. This sequence encodes CASSLASSGSYNEQFF.

The chain carries TRBV7-9 and TRBJ1-2, with D possibly matching TRBD1 (5 bases). CDR1 and CDR2 (germline): SEHNR, FQNEAQ (reference sequence). This CDR3 spans 14 amino acids. The V and J ends lost 5 bases and 4 bases respectively, with 14 bases between them. The CDR3 is CASSEGVVGYGYTF. The CDR3 DNA reads as TGTGCCAGCAGCGAAGGGGTTGTTGGCTATGGCTACACCTTC.

This rearrangement joins TRBV27 to TRBJ1-6, with 7 bases that match TRBD1. The germline CDR1 and CDR2 sequences are MNHEY and SMNVEV (reference sequence). The CDR3 sequence is 15 residues long. The junction had 10 bases not matched to a gene; V was cut back by 3 bases and J by 11 bases. CDR3 DNA sequence: TGTGCCAGCAGTTTTAACGACAGGGATATGACACCCCTCCACTTT. This gives the protein CASSFNDRDMTPLHF.

The chain couples TRBV27 to TRBJ2-7; D may be TRBD2 (7 bases). Trimming removed 6 bases from V and 6 bases from J, with 15 bases in between. This CDR3 spans 13 amino acids. CDR1 and CDR2 (germline): MNHEY, SMNVEV (reference sequence). CDR3 protein: CASRVGEGGEQYV. The CDR3, as DNA: TGTGCCAGCAGGGTTGGGGAGGGGGGCGAGCAGTACGTC.

This sequence joins TRBV7-9 and TRBJ1-6; no clear D. The length of the CDR3 is 12 residues. V was trimmed by 5 bases and J by 13 bases, leaving 12 bases between them. Germline-derived CDR1 and CDR2 are SEHNR and FQNEAQ (reference sequence). The CDR3 loop is CASSRELGPLHF. The CDR3 coding sequence is TGTGCCAGCAGCCGCGAATTGGGTCCCCTCCACTTT.

This clone was picked up one time. The chain couples TRBV18 to TRBJ1-2, with TRBD1 matching over 11 bases. The CDR3 covers 16 residues. V shed 3 bases and J 3 bases; nucleotides not matched to a gene: 6. Looked up from germline, CDR1 is KGHSH and CDR2 is LQKENI. The CDR3 loop is CASSPRDRGDDYGYTF. The CDR3 DNA reads TGTGCCAGCTCACCCCGGGACAGGGGGGACGACTATGGCTACACCTTC.

The chain is built from TRBV13 and TRBJ2-3, with D unresolved. CDR3 length: 17 amino acids. V gave up 4 bases and J gave up 0 bases, with 17 bases separating them. The germline V gene encodes CDR1 PRHDT and CDR2 FYEKMQ (reference sequence). The CDR3 DNA follows: TGTGCCAGCAGCTCAGCCCTCATGAACCTTAGCACAGATACGCAGTATTTT. This encodes CASSSALMNLSTDTQYF.

The chain couples TRBV7-6 to TRBJ1-1, with no clear D. Germline CDR1 reads SGHVS; CDR2 reads FNYEAQ. V was clipped by 3 bases and J by 7 bases, with 12 bases between them. The CDR3 consists of 13 residues. The CDR3 region has the DNA TGTGCCAGCAGCTTTTTTCGTTTCAGTGAAGCTTTCTTT. This translates into CASSFFRFSEAFF.

The CDR3 nucleotides read TGTGCCAGCAGGCCCGGGACAGGGGAATACCACGAGCAGTACTTC. This translates into CASRPGTGEYHEQYF. The chain carries TRBV14 and TRBJ2-7, with 10 bases identical to TRBD1. CDR3 size: 15 residues. After removal of 6 bases from V and 5 bases from J, the junction contained 10 bases not matched to a gene. Germline assignment: CDR1 SGHDN and CDR2 FVKESK. Full variable domain (rest looked up from reference TRBV14 and TRBJ2-7): EAGVTQFPSHSVIEKGQTVTLRCDPISGHDNLYWYRRVMGKEIKFLLHFVKESKQDESGMPNNRFLAERTGGTYSTLKVQPAELEDSGVYFCASRPGTGEYHEQYFGPGTRLTVT.